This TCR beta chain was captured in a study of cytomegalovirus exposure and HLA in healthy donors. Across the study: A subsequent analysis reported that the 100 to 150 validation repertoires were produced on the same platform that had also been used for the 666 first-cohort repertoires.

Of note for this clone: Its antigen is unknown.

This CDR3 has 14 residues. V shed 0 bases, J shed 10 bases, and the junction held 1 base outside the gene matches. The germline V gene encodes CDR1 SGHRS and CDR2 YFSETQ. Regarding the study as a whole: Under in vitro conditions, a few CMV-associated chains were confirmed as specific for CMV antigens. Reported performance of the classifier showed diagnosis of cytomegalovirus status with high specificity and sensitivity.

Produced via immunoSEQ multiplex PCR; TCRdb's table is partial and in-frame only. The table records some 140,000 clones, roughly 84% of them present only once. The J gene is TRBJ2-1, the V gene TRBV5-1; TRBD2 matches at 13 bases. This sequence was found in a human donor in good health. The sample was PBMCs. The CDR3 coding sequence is TGCGCCAGCAGCTTGGTGACTAGCGGGGGGGAGCAGTTCTTC. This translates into CASSLVTSGGEQFF.